Listed below are T cell receptor beta chains from one sample, sequenced in a study of T cell responses to AZD1222 COVID-19 vaccine. The protocol was immunoSEQ multiplex PCR, while the TCRdb copy is restricted to in-frame clones and leaves out a portion. The sample has some 180,000 clones; almost 90% are singletons. The sample here was peripheral blood, taken on day 0 of AZD1222 vaccination. The origin of the receptors is an adult in good health. CDR3s include the opening cysteine and the closing phenylalanine or tryptophan. Each record gives: J gene, D gene, V gene, clone size, CDR3 protein, CDR3 DNA. A D gene is named only where the DNA matches it firmly. Some rows have no size entry. The others give once, few or many, or a class for an expanded clone.

>TRBJ1-3|.|TRBV14|.
CASSQSRGVAGNTIYF
TGTGCCAGCAGCCAGTCCCGGGGAGTGGCTGGAAACACCATATATTTT
>TRBJ2-2|.|TRBV29-1|.
CSATRDSGELFF
TGCAGCGCAACCCGGGACTCCGGGGAGCTGTTTTTT
>TRBJ2-7|.|TRBV6-5|.
CASKELPALYEQYF
TGTGCCAGTAAGGAACTCCCTGCCCTCTACGAGCAGTACTTC
>TRBJ2-1|TRBD2|TRBV3-1/TRBV3-2|few
CASRASGGILNEQFF
TGTGCCAGCAGGGCGAGCGGGGGAATTCTCAATGAGCAGTTCTTC
>TRBJ2-2|TRBD2|TRBV4-2|.
CASSQEYTSGPSNTGELFF
TGTGCCAGCAGCCAAGAATACACTAGCGGGCCGTCGAACACCGGGGAGCTGTTTTTT
>TRBJ2-4|TRBD1|TRBV11-3|.
CASSLEQGNIQYF
TGTGCCAGCAGCTTAGAACAGGGGAACATTCAGTACTTC
>TRBJ1-1|TRBD1|TRBV18|.
CASSPGQVWQNTEAFF
TGTGCCAGCTCACCAGGACAGGTTTGGCAGAACACTGAAGCTTTCTTT
>TRBJ1-1|TRBD1|TRBV28|.
CASSFPLRGLLNTEAFF
TGTGCCAGCAGTTTCCCTCTCAGGGGGCTCCTGAACACTGAAGCTTTCTTT
>TRBJ2-5|TRBD1|TRBV7-9|.
CASPPSGTGGETQYF
TGTGCCAGCCCTCCCTCCGGGACAGGGGGAGAGACCCAGTACTTC
>TRBJ1-2|TRBD1|TRBV19|.
CASSKGDSSNYGYTF
TGTGCCAGTAGTAAAGGGGACAGTTCGAACTATGGCTACACCTTC
>TRBJ1-2|.|TRBV5-1|.
CASSPEANYGYTF
TGCGCCAGCTCCCCCGAGGCTAACTATGGCTACACCTTC
>TRBJ2-7|.|TRBV30|.
CAWSTGKGIRQYF
TGTGCCTGGAGTACAGGTAAAGGGATAAGGCAGTACTTC
>TRBJ2-2|.|TRBV6-5|.
CASSAGTPQGRELFF
TGTGCCAGCAGCGCGGGGACACCCCAAGGCCGGGAGCTGTTTTTT
>TRBJ1-6|.|TRBV12-3/TRBV12-4|.
CASSLPQSPLHF
TGTGCCAGCAGCTTACCCCAGTCACCCCTCCACTTT
>TRBJ2-3|.|TRBV7-2|.
CASRRGSTDTQYF
TGTGCCAGCAGAAGGGGAAGCACAGATACGCAGTATTTT
>TRBJ1-5|.|TRBV28|.
CASSRGGQRNQPQHF
TGTGCCAGCAGCCGTGGGGGGCAGAGGAATCAGCCCCAGCATTTT
>TRBJ1-1|.|TRBV4-3|once
CASSQGGDNTEAFF
TGCGCCAGCAGCCAAGGGGGCGATAACACTGAAGCTTTCTTT
>TRBJ2-7|TRBD2|TRBV7-6|.
CASSLGLAGFSYEQYF
TGTGCCAGCAGCTTAGGACTAGCGGGATTTTCCTACGAGCAGTACTTC
>TRBJ1-2|.|TRBV18|.
CASSPPGTNYGYTF
TGTGCCAGCTCACCGCCAGGGACTAACTATGGCTACACCTTC
>TRBJ2-5|.|TRBV5-4|.
CASSFRGGQETQYF
TGTGCCAGCAGCTTCAGGGGAGGGCAAGAGACCCAGTACTTC
>TRBJ1-1|.|TRBV5-1|.
CASSLAARWNTEAFF
TGCGCCAGCAGCTTGGCGGCAAGGTGGAACACTGAAGCTTTCTTT
>TRBJ2-7|.|TRBV5-4|once
CASSLTGPPYEQYF
TGTGCCAGCAGCTTGACGGGGCCCCCCTACGAGCAGTACTTC
>TRBJ2-7|.|TRBV5-1|.
CASSLDLGYEQYF
TGCGCCAGCAGCTTGGACTTAGGCTACGAGCAGTACTTC
>TRBJ1-5|.|TRBV6-6|.
CASSLTRDVGNQPQHF
TGTGCCAGCAGTTTGACGCGGGACGTAGGCAATCAGCCCCAGCATTTT
>TRBJ2-1|.|TRBV30|.
CAWTTAQLPYNEQFF
TGTGCCTGGACAACGGCCCAGTTACCCTACAATGAGCAGTTCTTC
>TRBJ1-1|.|TRBV6-5|.
CASSYGAGSEAFF
TGTGCCAGCAGTTACGGTGCGGGATCTGAAGCTTTCTTT
>TRBJ2-3|.|TRBV29-1|.
CSVDGRRTDTQYF
TGCAGCGTTGATGGTCGGCGCACAGATACGCAGTATTTT
>TRBJ1-3|.|TRBV9|.
CASSVGHGGNTIYF
TGTGCCAGCAGCGTAGGGCACGGGGGAAACACCATATATTTT
>TRBJ1-1|TRBD1|TRBV27|.
CASSLTGVTEAFF
TGTGCCAGCAGTTTAACAGGGGTGACTGAAGCTTTCTTT
>TRBJ2-7|TRBD2|TRBV9|once
CASSVAGGGIYEQYF
TGTGCCAGCAGCGTAGCTGGGGGGGGAATCTACGAGCAGTACTTC
>TRBJ1-1|.|TRBV5-1|.
CASSSGDGYTEAFF
TGCGCCAGCAGCTCGGGGGACGGCTACACTGAAGCTTTCTTT
>TRBJ2-2|.|TRBV7-2|once
CASSSGVWGGELFF
TGTGCCAGCAGCTCGGGGGTATGGGGCGGGGAGCTGTTTTTT
>TRBJ2-1|.|TRBV9|once
CASSSGAYNEQFF
TGTGCCAGCAGTTCTGGGGCCTACAATGAGCAGTTCTTC
>TRBJ2-3|.|TRBV18|few
CASSPGDTQYF
TGTGCCAGCTCACCGGGTGATACGCAGTATTTT
>TRBJ1-3|TRBD1|TRBV15|.
CATSRPRQGAGNTIYF
TGTGCCACCAGCAGACCGCGGCAGGGGGCTGGAAACACCATATATTTT
>TRBJ2-1|.|TRBV4-2|.
CASSHKISGSSYNEQFF
TGTGCCAGCAGCCATAAGATTAGCGGCTCCTCCTACAATGAGCAGTTCTTC
>TRBJ1-1|TRBD1|TRBV10-3|.
CAITQGGANTEAFF
TGTGCCATCACCCAGGGGGGAGCAAACACTGAAGCTTTCTTT
>TRBJ1-3|.|TRBV4-3|once
CASSQDFTGAGNTIYF
TGCGCCAGCAGCCAAGATTTTACGGGAGCTGGAAACACCATATATTTT
>TRBJ2-3|TRBD1|TRBV19|.
CATGQGPDTQYF
TGTGCCACTGGACAGGGGCCCGATACGCAGTATTTT
>TRBJ2-6|TRBD2|TRBV6-5|.
CASFERGGANVLTF
TGTGCCAGCTTCGAGCGGGGTGGGGCCAACGTCCTGACTTTC
>TRBJ1-1|TRBD1|TRBV11-2|.
CASSLGQQNTEAFF
TGTGCCAGCAGCTTGGGACAGCAGAACACTGAAGCTTTCTTT